Presented here are 16 T cell receptor beta chains from one specimen sequenced in a study. TCRdb recomputed calls from the 5' RACE reads with MiXCR, one row per CDR3 protein. The sample has approximately 42,000 distinct CDR3 sequences, 25% to 30% seen once; the top ten hold about 3.7%. Sequencing was performed on memory CD4+ T cells sorted from a lymph node. The subset was: memory CD4+ T cells, CD4+CD45RO+CD25-. The receptors come from a female donor with breast cancer.

CDR3 amino acids: CSASSHSGANVLTF. The CDR3 DNA follows: TGCAGTGCTAGTAGCCACTCTGGGGCCAACGTCCTGACTTTC. V usage is TRBV20-1 and J usage is TRBJ2-6, with D unresolved. Germline V gene data show CDR1 as DFQATT and CDR2 as SNEGSKA (reference sequence). This CDR3 region has 14 residues. Trimming removed 3 bases from V and 0 bases from J, with 6 bases in between.

The chain is built from TRBV4-2 and TRBJ2-1; maybe TRBD1 (6 bases). This CDR3 is built from 15 residues. V was shortened by 0 bases and J by 8 bases, with 14 bases between the two germline ends. Germline CDR1 LGHNA, CDR2 YNFKEQ. This CDR3 is CASSQDLQGRDEQFF. In nucleotides, the CDR3 is TGTGCCAGCAGCCAAGATCTGCAGGGGCGGGATGAGCAGTTCTTC.

The genes are TRBV5-5 and TRBJ2-1; D is unresolved. The V end lost 4 bases, the J end lost 8 bases, and 16 bases lay between the germline ends. In germline, CDR1 is SGHKS, CDR2 YYEKEE (reference sequence). The CDR3 length is 14 residues. The CDR3 DNA reads TGTGCCAGCAGCCGCGCATTTGCAGGAGATGAGCAGTTCTTC. Translation: CASSRAFAGDEQFF.

A few counts support this clonotype. The chain is built from TRBV5-6 and TRBJ2-2; weak D call: TRBD1 (5 bases). Trimming took off 4 bases at V and 3 bases at J, with 7 bases between the two ends. Germline V gives CDR1 SGHDT, CDR2 YYEEEE. The CDR3 runs 13 residues. The CDR3 is CASSGQDTGELFF. The CDR3 nucleotides read TGTGCCAGCAGCGGACAAGACACCGGGGAGCTGTTTTTT.

This clonotype has only a few counts. The rearrangement joins TRBV12-3 or TRBV12-4 to TRBJ2-1, with D perhaps matching TRBD1 (5 bases). The CDR3 contains 16 residues. V lost 1 base to trimming and J lost 4 bases, with 14 bases between them. The CDR3 protein is CASSLDRRVGYNEQFF. Written as DNA, the CDR3 is TGTGCCAGCAGTTTAGATCGCAGGGTCGGATACAATGAGCAGTTCTTC.

The chain couples TRBV6-5 to TRBJ2-1, with TRBD2 matching 12 bases. The CDR3 extends over 16 amino acids. Germline V gene data show CDR1 as MNHEY and CDR2 as SVGAGI. The trim removed 6 bases at V and 8 bases at J, leaving 11 bases unmatched. The CDR3 DNA is TGTGCCAGCAGCCCATCCGGGACTAGCGGGTGGGATGAGCAGTTCTTC. Translating gives CASSPSGTSGWDEQFF.

This clonotype was observed a few times. The genes are TRBV27 and TRBJ1-1; tentatively, D is TRBD1 (6 bases). The germline gives CDR1 MNHEY, CDR2 SMNVEV (reference sequence). Trimming removed 6 bases from V and 7 bases from J, with 12 bases in between. CDR3 size: 12 residues. CDR3 in amino acids: CASRATGHEAFF. CDR3 bases: TGTGCCAGCAGAGCGACAGGCCATGAAGCTTTCTTT.

About this clonotype itself: A much larger clone lies one base from this, so it may be a read error. The conserved phenylalanine or tryptophan is not found at the CDR3 terminus, so this likely reflects a read error. This chain connects TRBV5-1 to TRBJ1-2; 7 nucleotides align to TRBD1. V dropped 3 bases and J dropped 8; count of bases not matched to a gene: 10. CDR1 is SGHRS and CDR2 is YFSETQ in the germline V gene. The CDR3 is 14 amino acids. CDR3 DNA sequence: TGCGCCAGCAGCTCGTCCCAGGGGGATTCGGGCTACACCGTC. It yields the protein CASSSSQGDSGYTV.

This clonotype has at least ten counts. V usage is TRBV12-3 or TRBV12-4 and J usage is TRBJ2-3; D is ambiguous. V gave up 6 bases and J gave up 7 bases, with 8 bases separating them. The CDR3 is 11 amino acids. The CDR3 DNA is TGTGCCAGCAGCTCCGGCAATACGCAGTATTTT. Amino acid sequence: CASSSGNTQYF.

This clonotype has just a few counts. The chain employs TRBV6-5 and TRBJ1-2, with 9 nucleotides matching TRBD1. V shed 5 bases, J shed 3 bases, and the junction held 7 bases outside the gene matches. The CDR3 is 15 residues long. CDR1 MNHEY and CDR2 SVGAGI come from the germline V gene. The CDR3 nucleotides are TGTGCCAGCAGTCAGCACAGGGGGCAAGACTATGGCTACACCTTC. Encoded protein: CASSQHRGQDYGYTF.

The rearrangement links TRBV5-4 to TRBJ2-1; unclear D gene. CDR1 and CDR2 (germline): SGHNT, YYREEE (reference sequence). This CDR3 has 16 amino acids. V lost 0 bases, J lost 2 bases, and 12 bases lay in between. CDR3 nucleotide sequence: TGTGCCAGCAGCTTGGCGGGTCGCCTTACCTACAATGAGCAGTTCTTC. It specifies CASSLAGRLTYNEQFF.

Regarding this clonotype: Relative to the germline gene, one junction end is altered; a read error may explain this. For the CDR3, the DNA is TGTGCCAGCAGCCAAGAGTGGACAACCTGGTATGGCTACACCTTC. Its translation is CASSQEWTTWYGYTF. This chain links TRBV4-1 with TRBJ1-2; D is perhaps TRBD1 (5 bases). The CDR3 covers 15 residues. Germline V gene sequence: CDR1 MGHRA, CDR2 YSYEKL.

This clonotype occurred a few times. The chain has TRBV14 and TRBJ1-4; D gene uncertain. CDR1 and CDR2 from the germline V gene are SGHDN and FVKESK. V lost 1 base and J 8 bases, leaving 14 bases between the germline ends. The CDR3 has 15 residues. In nucleotides, the CDR3 is TGTGCCAGCAGCCAAGTAAATGGGGTTGGAGAAAAACTGTTTTTT. It encodes CASSQVNGVGEKLFF.

A single count supports this clonotype. DNA of the CDR3: TGTGCCAGCAGTGAGTCCACAGGGGCAGATACGCAGTATTTT. This gives the protein CASSESTGADTQYF. V gene TRBV2 combines with J gene TRBJ2-3, with 7 nucleotides matching TRBD1. The germline V gene encodes CDR1 SNHLY and CDR2 FYNNEI. The junction had 4 bases not matched to a gene; V was cut back by 3 bases and J by 4 bases. The CDR3 spans 14 residues.

The table lists this clonotype with a few counts. The chain links TRBV4-1 to TRBJ2-7; D is unresolved. The CDR3 consists of 18 residues. The germline gives CDR1 MGHRA, CDR2 YSYEKL. V was cut by 1 base and J by 6 bases, with 25 bases left in between. The CDR3 nucleotides read TGCGCCAGCAGCCAAGCGGGCCCCAGGCGGCTAGTTACGGGCGAGCAGTACTTC. Encoded protein: CASSQAGPRRLVTGEQYF.

This clonotype turned up a few times. The rearrangement joins TRBV12-3 or TRBV12-4 to TRBJ2-5; a possible D gene is TRBD2 (6 bases). The CDR3 consists of 13 residues. The V end lost 1 base, the J end lost 5 bases, and 8 bases lay between the germline ends. The DNA for the CDR3 is TGTGCCAGCAGTTTAGATGGGGGGGAGACCCAGTACTTC. This translates into CASSLDGGETQYF.